The clone carrying this TCR beta chain was counted a few times. These data belong to a study of blood T cell repertoires in COVID-19. Study in general: In each case, the material was cDNA or gDNA derived from T cells, B-cell-depleted T cells, or PBMCs.

This CDR3 is built from 15 residues. Per the germline V gene, CDR1 is SGHVS and CDR2 is FNYEAQ. Germline trimming cut 5 bases from V and 7 bases from J; bases unmatched to any gene: 8. Original methodology: Reference gene primer amplification yielded estimated nucleated cell counts. The assay was immunoSEQ multiplex PCR, and TCRdb's table has in-frame clones only and misses some. Clonal size and the V and J genes are those of that table, whereas D and trimming came from the DNA. Of some 270,000 clones listed, 80% to 90% are singletons. The TCR was taken from a woman aged 70-85 years with acute or convalescent COVID-19. The chain uses TRBV7-6 and TRBJ2-1, with TRBD1 matching 10 bases. The sample taken for sequencing was peripheral blood. The CDR3 nucleotides are TGTGCCAGCAGCCAAGACAGGGGGCGGCGGAATGAGCAGTTCTTC. Protein: CASSQDRGRRNEQFF. Combining the CDR3 with reference TRBV7-6 and TRBJ2-1 gives the whole variable domain GAGVSQSPRYKVTKRGQDVALRCDPISGHVSLYWYRQALGQGPEFLTYFNYEAQQDKSGLPNDRFSAERPEGSISTLTIQRTEQRDSAMYRCASSQDRGRRNEQFFGPGTRLTVL.